The rows below give T cell receptor beta chains drawn from one sample of a study of molecular identifiers for immune sequencing clone quantification. MiXCR, run by TCRdb on the PCR reads, gives a single entry per CDR3 protein. Counted here are 50,000 to 65,000 distinct CDR3 sequences, 25% occurring once; the ten biggest clones make up 1.5% to 2%. The sample was naive CD8+ T cells from blood, with Jurkat cell RNA spiked in. These receptors were obtained from a human donor in good health. Some libraries in this study had Jurkat cell RNA spiked in. Both conserved end residues are part of each CDR3. D genes are given only for firm matches. Size tells how often a clone was seen (once, few, many) or the class of an expanded clone, and some rows leave it out.

d_gene | j_gene | v_gene | abundance | CDR3nt | CDR3aa
- | TRBJ2-7 | TRBV6-1 | few | TGTGCCAGCAGTGAAGCTAGAGCCTCCGGCTACGAGCAGTACTTC | CASSEARASGYEQYF
- | TRBJ2-3 | TRBV11-2 | - | TGTGCCAGCAGCTTAGTTGGAACATATTTGACAGATACGCAGTATTTT | CASSLVGTYLTDTQYF
TRBD2 | TRBJ2-3 | TRBV7-6 | many | TGTGCCAGCAGCTTAGTACCGGGGGGGGTACCCACAGATACGCAGTATTTT | CASSLVPGGVPTDTQYF
TRBD2 | TRBJ2-1 | TRBV12-3/TRBV12-4 | many | TGTGCCAGCAGTTCCGGACTAGCGTCCTGGGGGCCTTCCTACAATGAGCAGTTCTTC | CASSSGLASWGPSYNEQFF
- | TRBJ1-4 | TRBV7-9 | many | TGTGCCAGCAGCTACCGGACGGATAATGAAAAACTGTTTTTT | CASSYRTDNEKLFF
- | TRBJ1-3 | TRBV6-6 | many | TGTGCCAGCAGTTACTCGACTGAAGGAAACACCATATATTTT | CASSYSTEGNTIYF
TRBD2 | TRBJ2-1 | TRBV7-9 | many | TGTGCCATAGGGACTAGCGCTCACAATGAGCAGTTCTTC | CAIGTSAHNEQFF
- | TRBJ2-5 | TRBV30 | many | TGTGCCTGGAATCGAGGGCAGACCCAGTACTTC | CAWNRGQTQYF
TRBD2 | TRBJ2-1 | TRBV19 | many | TGTGCCAGTAGTAACCGGGACTACGAACCTTACAATGAGCAGTTCTTC | CASSNRDYEPYNEQFF
- | TRBJ2-7 | TRBV12-5 | - | TGTGCTAGTGGTTTGGTAGGGGGGGACAAGTCCAACGAGCAGTACTTC | CASGLVGGDKSNEQYF
TRBD2 | TRBJ2-3 | TRBV3-1 | many | TGTGCCAGCAGCCATGGACTAGCTAGCACAGATACGCAGTATTTT | CASSHGLASTDTQYF
- | TRBJ2-2 | TRBV29-1 | many | TGCAGCGTTGTTTTCGGCGTTCGCAGGGAGCTGTTTTTT | CSVVFGVRRELFF
TRBD2 | TRBJ2-3 | TRBV28 | many | TGTGCCAGCAGTTCCAAGGGACTAGCGGGGTACACAGATACGCAGTATTTT | CASSSKGLAGYTDTQYF
- | TRBJ1-5 | TRBV18 | many | TGTGCCAGCTCACAAGAGGACAGCCCCGAAGGCAATCAGCCCCAGCATTTT | CASSQEDSPEGNQPQHF
- | TRBJ2-7 | TRBV6-2/TRBV6-3 | - | TGTGCCAACAGTTACTCGAGGTCTTACGAGCAGTACTTC | CANSYSRSYEQYF
- | TRBJ1-1 | TRBV19 | - | TGTGCCAGTAGTATAGATTCGTGGCAGGGAAACACTGAAGCTTTCTTT | CASSIDSWQGNTEAFF
- | TRBJ2-7 | TRBV11-2 | - | TGTGCCAGCAGCTTAGGACGCGTAACCATCTTC | CASSLGRVTIF
TRBD2 | TRBJ2-1 | TRBV4-3 | many | TGCGCCAGCAGCCCCGAGACTAGCGGGGCCCTATCGAATGAGCAGTTCTTC | CASSPETSGALSNEQFF
TRBD1 | TRBJ2-7 | TRBV19 | many | TGTGCCAGTACCACCGCCACCGGGACAGGGACCCCCTACGAGCAGTACTTC | CASTTATGTGTPYEQYF
TRBD2 | TRBJ2-3 | TRBV13 | many | TGTGCCAGCAGCGCCGGGGGGGCGGGGCAAGATACGCAGTATTTT | CASSAGGAGQDTQYF
TRBD1 | TRBJ2-2 | TRBV4-1 | many | TGCGCCAGCAGCCAAGGGGTTAAAGGGACAGGGAGTACCGGGGAGCTGTTTTTT | CASSQGVKGTGSTGELFF
- | TRBJ2-2 | TRBV2 | many | TGTGCCAGCAGTGAAGCGGTCCCAGGGAGGTCCGGGGAGCTGTTTTTT | CASSEAVPGRSGELFF
TRBD1 | TRBJ2-7 | TRBV28 | many | TGTGCCAGCAGTTTAACCCGGACAGGGCGACGCTACGAGCAGTACTTC | CASSLTRTGRRYEQYF
- | TRBJ2-7 | TRBV10-1 | many | TGCGCCAGCAGTGGGAGGAGTAGCTCCTACGAGCAGTACTTC | CASSGRSSSYEQYF
- | TRBJ1-3 | TRBV6-2/TRBV6-3 | many | TGTGCCAGCAGTTACTCGACTCCGGGGACTGGAAACACCATATATTTT | CASSYSTPGTGNTIYF
- | TRBJ1-1 | TRBV13 | - | TGTGCCAGCATCCTCCTGGGGGGCGCGGGGACTGAAGCTTTCTTT | CASILLGGAGTEAFF
- | TRBJ2-1 | TRBV19 | many | TGTGCCAGTAGTCCGTATGGCGGGAACTCCTACAATGAGCAGTTCTTC | CASSPYGGNSYNEQFF
- | TRBJ1-1 | TRBV4-3 | few | TGCGCCAGCAGCCAAGGTAGAGGAGGCCTGGACACTGAAGCTTTCTTT | CASSQGRGGLDTEAFF
- | TRBJ2-1 | TRBV4-3 | - | TGCGCCAGCAGCCCCGGGCCGGGAGTCTACAATGAGCAGTTCTTC | CASSPGPGVYNEQFF
TRBD1 | TRBJ1-4 | TRBV29-1 | many | TGCAGCGTTCACGGGACAGGGGTAAATGAAAAACTGTTTTTT | CSVHGTGVNEKLFF
- | TRBJ2-1 | TRBV20-1 | many | TGCAGTGCGAGGTTGGGGATCCGATACAATGAGCAGTTCTTC | CSARLGIRYNEQFF
TRBD2 | TRBJ2-1 | TRBV7-2 | many | TGTGCCAGCAGCTTCATAGCGGGGGGTGACAATGAGCAGTTCTTC | CASSFIAGGDNEQFF
- | TRBJ1-2 | TRBV3-1 | - | TGTGCCAGCGGCCAAGAATTAGCAGGGAATGTAGATGGCTACACCTTC | CASGQELAGNVDGYTF
TRBD1 | TRBJ2-1 | TRBV18 | many | TGTGCCAGCTCACCGGGAACAGGGGGGTCCTACAATGAGCAGTTCTTC | CASSPGTGGSYNEQFF
- | TRBJ2-3 | TRBV12-3/TRBV12-4 | many | TGTGCCAGCAGTCGGAGCGAGGCAGATACGCAGTATTTT | CASSRSEADTQYF
TRBD2 | TRBJ2-7 | TRBV20-1 | many | TGCAGTGCTAGAGTCACGACTAGCGGGAGAGAGTACGAGCAGTACTTC | CSARVTTSGREYEQYF
TRBD1 | TRBJ2-2 | TRBV7-6 | many | TGTGCCAGCAGCGAGTGGACAGGGCAGCGGAGCGGGGAGCTGTTTTTT | CASSEWTGQRSGELFF
- | TRBJ2-7 | TRBV30 | many | TGTGCAACGGGGGTTTCCTACGAGCAGTACTTC | CATGVSYEQYF
- | TRBJ1-1 | TRBV12-3/TRBV12-4 | - | TGTGCCAGCAGTTCAGGGTCTGAAGCTTTCTTT | CASSSGSEAFF
- | TRBJ2-2 | TRBV7-8 | - | TGTGCCAGCAGCCATCCGTGGCCAACGAACACCGGGGAGCTGTTTTTT | CASSHPWPTNTGELFF
- | TRBJ2-7 | TRBV7-9 | many | TGTGCCAGCAGCATTCCTGGGGGGGAGCAGTACTTC | CASSIPGGEQYF
TRBD2 | TRBJ2-7 | TRBV7-2 | many | TGTGCCAGCAGCTCGGGACTAGCGATCTACGAGCAGTACTTC | CASSSGLAIYEQYF
TRBD1 | TRBJ2-7 | TRBV9 | - | TGTGCCAGCAGCGCCGGGACAGGGGGCCCGAGGGAGCAGTACTTC | CASSAGTGGPREQYF
- | TRBJ1-3 | TRBV6-1 | many | TGTGCCAGCAGTGAGGGGGGTAGCTCTGGAAACACCATATATTTT | CASSEGGSSGNTIYF
TRBD1 | TRBJ2-2 | TRBV5-5 | many | TGTGCCAGCAGCACCCGGGACAGGGAACACACCGGGGAGCTGTTTTTT | CASSTRDREHTGELFF
- | TRBJ2-7 | TRBV12-3/TRBV12-4 | - | TGTGCCAGCAGCCGCTCTAGCGGAGACAGGTCCTACGAGCAGTACTTC | CASSRSSGDRSYEQYF
- | TRBJ1-1 | TRBV5-1 | many | TGCGCCAGCAGCTCCAGGGGCTCAGACACTGAAGCTTTCTTT | CASSSRGSDTEAFF
- | TRBJ1-2 | TRBV7-9 | - | TGTGCCAGCAGCGAAGATGATTTACCTAACTATGGCTACACCTTC | CASSEDDLPNYGYTF
- | TRBJ2-1 | TRBV19 | once | TGTGCCAGTAGTATAGCAGGTGATGGCTCCTACAGTGAGCAGTTCTTC | CASSIAGDGSYSEQFF
TRBD1 | TRBJ2-1 | TRBV13 | - | TGTGCCAGCAGCTCATACGGGACAGGGACCGCATCCAATGAGCAGTTCTTC | CASSSYGTGTASNEQFF
TRBD1 | TRBJ1-5 | TRBV20-1 | - | TGCAGTGCTAGAGATAGGGGACAGGGATATAGCAATCAGCCCCAGCATTTT | CSARDRGQGYSNQPQHF
TRBD1 | TRBJ2-3 | TRBV24-1 | - | TGTGCCACCAGTGACCCCCGACAGGGTATAGGGCAGTATTTT | CATSDPRQGIGQYF
- | TRBJ2-3 | TRBV6-5 | few | TGTGCCAGCAGTTACGGGACGCGCACAGATACGCAGTATTTT | CASSYGTRTDTQYF
TRBD1 | TRBJ2-7 | TRBV19 | few | TGTGCCAGTAGTGGATGGGACAGGGCCAACGAGCAGTACTTC | CASSGWDRANEQYF
TRBD2 | TRBJ2-3 | TRBV3-1 | many | TGTGCCAGCAGCCGGGTAGCGGGGGGAACAGATACGCAGTATTTT | CASSRVAGGTDTQYF